This T cell receptor beta chain was found in a study of T-cell reconstitution after alpha-beta-depleted transplantation in children. Study-wide points: T-cell numbers and diversity, one year after transplant, stemmed largely from T cells that were newly produced. High day-60 TCRbeta diversity in some patients came from surviving recipient T cells and thymic progenitors. Expanded graft clones, several hundred of them, were reportedly the source of alpha-beta T cells about two months after transplant.

In the case of this clonotype: Its antigen is unidentified.

During its preparation, the TCRbeta library received unique molecular identifiers. TCRdb re-analysed the PCR reads in MiXCR, keeping a single row per CDR3 protein. The sample has a few hundred thousand distinct CDR3 sequences, over 40% seen once. Sequences were derived from PBMCs, sampled before TCRalphabeta/CD19-depleted stem cell transplant. The receptor comes from a girl aged 2-10 years with aplastic anemia, due to receive a stem cell transplant.

The CDR3 DNA is TGTGCCAGCAGCCTCTCGACCAGGGGGAACACCGGGGAGCTGTTTTTT. Translated: CASSLSTRGNTGELFF. The V gene is TRBV12-3 or TRBV12-4, the J gene TRBJ2-2, with D possibly matching TRBD1 (6 bases). Trimming removed 6 bases from V and 1 base from J, with 15 bases in between. CDR3 size: 16 residues.